The TCR beta chain described here comes from a study of blood T cell repertoires in COVID-19. Study summary: The study drew acute and convalescent COVID-19 samples from the United States, Italy and Spain. T cells, B-cell-depleted T cells, or PBMCs supplied cDNA or gDNA.

Data came from immunoSEQ multiplex PCR; TCRdb stores just in-frame clones and leaves some out. The table has around 140,000 clones, approximately 70% seen once. This sequence originates from a woman aged 70-85 years with acute or convalescent COVID-19. The sequenced sample consisted of peripheral blood.

CDR3 sequence (DNA): TGTGCCAGCAGGGACGGGACAGGGGATGAAAAACTGTTTTTT. Protein product: CASRDGTGDEKLFF. The chain employs TRBV6-5 and TRBJ1-4, with 10 bases aligning to TRBD1. Germline CDR1 MNHEY, CDR2 SVGAGI. This CDR3 has 14 amino acids. V was clipped by 6 bases and J by 6 bases; unmatched bases: 4.